This entry lists 7 T cell receptor beta chains sequenced from one sample in a study of blood T cell repertoires in COVID-19. Assay used: immunoSEQ multiplex PCR; TCRdb lists only in-frame clones, some missing. The sample lists about 45,000 clones; nearly 85% were seen once. Sequencing used peripheral blood. Every receptor here comes from a man at least 80 years old in a cohort sampled during active COVID-19.

The rearrangement joins TRBV11-2 to TRBJ1-5; D is ambiguous. This CDR3 is 13 amino acids long. The germline V and J ends were trimmed by 3 bases and 5 bases, with 8 bases remaining between them. Germline V lookup: CDR1 SGHAT, CDR2 FQNNGV. The CDR3 loop is CASSLGRYQPQHF. DNA for the CDR3: TGTGCCAGCAGCTTGGGGAGATATCAGCCCCAGCATTTT.

V gene TRBV5-1 combines with J gene TRBJ1-3, with 9 bases aligning to TRBD1. Germline V gene data show CDR1 as SGHRS and CDR2 as YFSETQ. V lost 0 bases to trimming and J lost 3 bases; unmatched junction nucleotides: 1. The CDR3 contains 15 residues. CDR3 DNA sequence: TGCGCCAGCAGCTTGGAGGGACAGGGTGGAAACACCATATATTTT. Protein: CASSLEGQGGNTIYF.

This clone was seen a handful of times. Other nucleotide sequences in the sample specify the same CDR3. The V gene is TRBV5-1, the J gene TRBJ1-2; TRBD1 might be the D (6 bases). The V and J ends lost 6 bases and 2 bases respectively, with 17 bases between them. CDR1 SGHRS and CDR2 YFSETQ come from the germline V gene. The CDR3 totals 15 residues. In nucleotides, the CDR3 is TGCGCCAGCACCCCGGGTACAGGGTTAAACTATGGCTACACCTTC. Its translation: CASTPGTGLNYGYTF.

The CDR3 here is CASSYGSGSSVGEQFF. Written as DNA, the CDR3 is TGTGCCAGCAGTTACGGATCGGGATCCTCCGTCGGTGAGCAGTTCTTC. This chain uses TRBV6-5 with TRBJ2-1, with a tentative D call TRBD2 (5 bases). Germline V gene data show CDR1 as MNHEY and CDR2 as SVGAGI. This CDR3 is built from 16 residues. Trimming took 2 bases from V and 9 from J, leaving 20 bases between them.

This rearrangement joins TRBV20-1 to TRBJ2-2; D remains ambiguous. Trimming took 3 bases from V and 10 from J, leaving 6 bases between them. The CDR3 contains 10 residues. CDR1 is DFQATT, CDR2 SNEGSKA, per germline (reference sequence). The CDR3 loop is CSARLEELFF. DNA for the CDR3: TGCAGTGCTAGGCTAGAGGAGCTGTTTTTT.

This chain links TRBV5-1 with TRBJ2-1; 13 bases fit TRBD2. Germline CDR1 reads SGHRS; CDR2 reads YFSETQ. The CDR3 length is 15 residues. The junction had 8 bases not matched to a gene; V was cut back by 4 bases and J by 10 bases. CDR3 sequence reads: CASSPTSGRAAEQFF. The CDR3 region has the DNA TGCGCCAGCAGCCCTACTAGCGGGAGGGCCGCGGAGCAGTTCTTC.

The chain carries TRBV3-1 (or the pseudogene TRBV3-2) and TRBJ2-7; a possible D gene is TRBD2 (6 bases). CDR1 and CDR2 from the germline V gene are LGHDT and YNNKEL (reference sequence). CDR3 size: 15 residues. V was clipped by 3 bases and J by 5 bases, with 17 bases between them. The CDR3 loop reads CASSQFSGVVDEQYF. The CDR3 DNA sequence: TGTGCCAGCAGCCAGTTTTCGGGAGTTGTCGACGAGCAGTACTTC.